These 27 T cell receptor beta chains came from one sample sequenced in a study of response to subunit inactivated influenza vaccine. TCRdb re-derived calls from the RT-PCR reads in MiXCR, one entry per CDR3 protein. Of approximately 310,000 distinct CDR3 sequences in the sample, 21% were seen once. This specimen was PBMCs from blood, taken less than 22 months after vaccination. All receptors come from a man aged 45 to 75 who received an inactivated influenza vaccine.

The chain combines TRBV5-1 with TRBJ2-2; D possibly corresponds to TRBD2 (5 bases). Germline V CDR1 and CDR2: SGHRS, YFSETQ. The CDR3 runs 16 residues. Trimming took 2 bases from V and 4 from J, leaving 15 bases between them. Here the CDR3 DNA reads TGCGCCAGCAGCTTAACCTCAATAGGGAGCACCGGGGAGCTGTTTTTT. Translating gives CASSLTSIGSTGELFF.

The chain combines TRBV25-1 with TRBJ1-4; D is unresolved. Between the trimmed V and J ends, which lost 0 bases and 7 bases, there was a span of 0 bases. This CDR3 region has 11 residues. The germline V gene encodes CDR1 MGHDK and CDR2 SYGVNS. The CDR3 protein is CASSEYEKLFF. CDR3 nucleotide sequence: TGTGCCAGCAGTGAATATGAAAAACTGTTTTTT.

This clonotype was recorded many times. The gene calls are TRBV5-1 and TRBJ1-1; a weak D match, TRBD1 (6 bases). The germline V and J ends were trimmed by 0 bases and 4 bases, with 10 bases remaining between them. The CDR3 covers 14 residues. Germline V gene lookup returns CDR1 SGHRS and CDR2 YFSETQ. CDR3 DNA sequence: TGCGCCAGCAGCTTGGATGGGGGCGGCACTGAAGCTTTCTTT. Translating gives CASSLDGGGTEAFF.

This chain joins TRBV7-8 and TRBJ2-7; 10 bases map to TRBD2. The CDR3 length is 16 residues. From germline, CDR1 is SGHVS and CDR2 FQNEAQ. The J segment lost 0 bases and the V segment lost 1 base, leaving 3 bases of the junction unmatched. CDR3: CASSLGGLAISYEQYF. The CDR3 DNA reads TGTGCCAGCAGCTTAGGGGGACTAGCGATCTCCTACGAGCAGTACTTC.

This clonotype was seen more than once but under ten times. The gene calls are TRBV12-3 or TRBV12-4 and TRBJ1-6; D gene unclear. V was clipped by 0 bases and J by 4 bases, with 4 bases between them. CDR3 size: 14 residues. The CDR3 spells CASSLAQYNSPLHF. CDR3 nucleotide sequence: TGTGCCAGCAGTTTAGCGCAGTATAATTCACCCCTCCACTTT.

The DNA for the CDR3 is TGTGCCAGCAGCCGCGTCGAAGTAGCGGGAATGTACAATGAGCAGTTCTTC. It translates to CASSRVEVAGMYNEQFF. The chain carries TRBV5-4 and TRBJ2-1; TRBD2 matches 8 bases. The CDR3 is made up of 17 amino acids. The germline CDR1 and CDR2 sequences are SGHNT and YYREEE (reference sequence). V trimming: 4 bases; J trimming: 4 bases; junction bases outside the gene matches: 13.

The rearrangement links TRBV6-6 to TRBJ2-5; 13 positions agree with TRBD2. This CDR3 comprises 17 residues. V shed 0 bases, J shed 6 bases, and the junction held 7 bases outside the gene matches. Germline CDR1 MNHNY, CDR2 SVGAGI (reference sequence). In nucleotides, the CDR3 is TGTGCCAGCAGTTACTCAACTAGCGGGGGGGCCTCGAAGACCCAGTACTTC. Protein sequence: CASSYSTSGGASKTQYF.

Here the CDR3 reads CASNQGLSSTDTQYF. CDR3 DNA sequence: TGTGCCAGCAACCAGGGACTTTCTAGCACAGATACGCAGTATTTT. The chain links TRBV2 to TRBJ2-3; a weak D match, TRBD2 (6 bases). The CDR3 consists of 15 residues. The germline gives CDR1 SNHLY, CDR2 FYNNEI. Trimming took 7 bases from V and 0 from J, leaving 14 bases between them.

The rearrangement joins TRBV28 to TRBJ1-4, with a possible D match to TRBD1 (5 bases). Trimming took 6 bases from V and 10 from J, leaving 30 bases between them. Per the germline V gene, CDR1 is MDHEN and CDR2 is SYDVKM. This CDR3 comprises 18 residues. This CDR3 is CASSTSLSRPKGSGKLFF. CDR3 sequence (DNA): TGTGCCAGCAGCACTAGCCTTTCGAGGCCCAAGGGGAGTGGAAAACTGTTTTTT.

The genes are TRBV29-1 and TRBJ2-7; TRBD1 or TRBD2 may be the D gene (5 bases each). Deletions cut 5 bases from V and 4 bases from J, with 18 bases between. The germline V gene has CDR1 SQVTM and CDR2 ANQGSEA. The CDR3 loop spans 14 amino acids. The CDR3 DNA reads TGCAGCGTTAGATCCGGGGAAGGGGTTTACGAGCAGTACTTC. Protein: CSVRSGEGVYEQYF.

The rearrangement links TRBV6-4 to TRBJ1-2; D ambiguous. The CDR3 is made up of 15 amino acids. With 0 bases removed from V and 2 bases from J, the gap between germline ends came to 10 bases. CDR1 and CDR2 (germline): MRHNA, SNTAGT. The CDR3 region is CASSDSRRGNYGYTF. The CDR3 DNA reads TGTGCCAGCAGTGACTCTAGGCGTGGAAACTATGGCTACACCTTC.

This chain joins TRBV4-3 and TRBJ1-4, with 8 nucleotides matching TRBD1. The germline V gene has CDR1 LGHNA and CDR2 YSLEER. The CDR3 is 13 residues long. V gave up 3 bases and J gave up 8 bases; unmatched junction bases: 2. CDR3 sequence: CASSHAGGEKLFF. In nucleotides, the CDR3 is TGCGCCAGCAGCCACGCAGGGGGCGAAAAACTGTTTTTT.

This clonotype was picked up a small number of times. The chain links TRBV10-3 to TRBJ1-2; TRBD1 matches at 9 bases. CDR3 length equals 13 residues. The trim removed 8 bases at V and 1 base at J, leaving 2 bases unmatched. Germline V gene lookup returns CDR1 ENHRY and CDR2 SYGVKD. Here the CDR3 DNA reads TGTGCCATCGGGACAGGGATTAACTATGGCTACACCTTC. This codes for CAIGTGINYGYTF.

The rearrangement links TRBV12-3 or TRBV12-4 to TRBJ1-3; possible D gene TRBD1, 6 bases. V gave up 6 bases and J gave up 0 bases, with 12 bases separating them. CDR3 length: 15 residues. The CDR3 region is CASRDTGSSGNTIYF. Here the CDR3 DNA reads TGTGCCAGCAGGGATACAGGGAGCTCTGGAAACACCATATATTTT.

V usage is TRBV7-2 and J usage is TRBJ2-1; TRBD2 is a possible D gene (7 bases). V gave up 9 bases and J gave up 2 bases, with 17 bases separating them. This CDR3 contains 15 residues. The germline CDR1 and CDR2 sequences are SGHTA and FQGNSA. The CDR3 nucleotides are TGTGCCAGTTGTGAGGGGGGACTACCCTACAATGAGCAGTTCTTC. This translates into CASCEGGLPYNEQFF. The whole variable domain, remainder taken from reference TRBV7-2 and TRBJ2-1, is GAGVSQSPSNKVTEKGKDVELRCDPISGHTALYWYRQSLGQGLEFLIYFQGNSAPDKSGLPSDRFSAERTGGSVSTLTIQRTQQEDSAVYLCASCEGGLPYNEQFFGPGTRLTVL.

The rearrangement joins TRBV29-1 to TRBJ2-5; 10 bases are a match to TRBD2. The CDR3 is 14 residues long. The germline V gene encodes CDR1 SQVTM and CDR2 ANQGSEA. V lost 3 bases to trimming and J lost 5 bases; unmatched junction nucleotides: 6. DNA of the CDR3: TGCAGCGTTGATCCAGCGGGAGGGGCGGAGACCCAGTACTTC. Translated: CSVDPAGGAETQYF.

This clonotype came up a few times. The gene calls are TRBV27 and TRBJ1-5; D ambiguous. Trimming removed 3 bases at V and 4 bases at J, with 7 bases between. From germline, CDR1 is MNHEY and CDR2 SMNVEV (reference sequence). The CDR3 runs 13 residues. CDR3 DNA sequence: TGTGCCAGCAGTTTTTACAGAAATCAGCCCCAGCATTTT. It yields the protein CASSFYRNQPQHF.

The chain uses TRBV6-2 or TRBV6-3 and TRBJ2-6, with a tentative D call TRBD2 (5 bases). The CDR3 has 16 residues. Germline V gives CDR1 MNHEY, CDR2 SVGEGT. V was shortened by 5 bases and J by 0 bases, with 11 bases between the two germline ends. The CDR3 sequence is CASSPLGSSGANVLTF. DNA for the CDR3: TGTGCCAGCAGTCCCCTTGGGAGCTCTGGGGCCAACGTCCTGACTTTC.

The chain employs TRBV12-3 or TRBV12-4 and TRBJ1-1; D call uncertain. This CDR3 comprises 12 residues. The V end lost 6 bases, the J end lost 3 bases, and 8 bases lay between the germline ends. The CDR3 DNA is TGTGCCAGCAGGCCCCAAGACACTGAAGCTTTCTTT. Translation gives CASRPQDTEAFF.

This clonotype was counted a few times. The CDR3 sequence is CAISNDRAAPAQYF. The CDR3 nucleotides read TGTGCCATCAGTAACGACAGGGCTGCCCCGGCCCAGTACTTC. J is TRBJ2-5 and V is TRBV10-3; TRBD1 aligns across 7 bases. V dropped 5 bases and J dropped 9; count of bases not matched to a gene: 12. Germline V CDR1 and CDR2: ENHRY, SYGVKD. This CDR3 spans 14 amino acids.

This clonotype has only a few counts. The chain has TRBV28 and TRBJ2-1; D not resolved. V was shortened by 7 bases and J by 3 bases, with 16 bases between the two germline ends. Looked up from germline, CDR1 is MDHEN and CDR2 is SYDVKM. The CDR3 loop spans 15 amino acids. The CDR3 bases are TGTGCCAGCATCCAGTCGGATCTCTTCTACAATGAGCAGTTCTTC. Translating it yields CASIQSDLFYNEQFF.

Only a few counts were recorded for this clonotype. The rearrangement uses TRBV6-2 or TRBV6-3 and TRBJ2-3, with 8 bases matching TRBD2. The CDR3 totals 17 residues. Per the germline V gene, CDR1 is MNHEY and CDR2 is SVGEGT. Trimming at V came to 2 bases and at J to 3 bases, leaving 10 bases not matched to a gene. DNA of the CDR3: TGTGCCAGCAGTTACCCCAGCAATAGCGGGGAAACAGATACGCAGTATTTT. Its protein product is CASSYPSNSGETDTQYF.

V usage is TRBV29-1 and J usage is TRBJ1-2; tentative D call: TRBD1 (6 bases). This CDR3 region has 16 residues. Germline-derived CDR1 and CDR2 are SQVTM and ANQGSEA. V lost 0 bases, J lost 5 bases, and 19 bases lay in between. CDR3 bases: TGCAGCGTTGAAGATCTAGGGGGTGGATACAAATATGGCTACACCTTC. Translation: CSVEDLGGGYKYGYTF.

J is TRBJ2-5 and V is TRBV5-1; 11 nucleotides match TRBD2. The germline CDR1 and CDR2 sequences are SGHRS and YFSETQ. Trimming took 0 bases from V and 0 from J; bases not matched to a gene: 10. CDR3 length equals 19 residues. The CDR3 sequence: CASSLDLAGGGFYQETQYF. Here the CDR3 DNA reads TGCGCCAGCAGCTTGGACCTAGCGGGGGGCGGGTTCTACCAAGAGACCCAGTACTTC.

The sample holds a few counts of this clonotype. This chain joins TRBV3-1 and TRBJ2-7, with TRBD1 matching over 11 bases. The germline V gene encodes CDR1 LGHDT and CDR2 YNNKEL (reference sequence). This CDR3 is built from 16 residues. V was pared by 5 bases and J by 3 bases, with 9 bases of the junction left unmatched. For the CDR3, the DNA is TGTGCCAGCAGCTCCCCTCGGGACAGGGGGGACTACGAGCAGTACTTC. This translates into CASSSPRDRGDYEQYF.

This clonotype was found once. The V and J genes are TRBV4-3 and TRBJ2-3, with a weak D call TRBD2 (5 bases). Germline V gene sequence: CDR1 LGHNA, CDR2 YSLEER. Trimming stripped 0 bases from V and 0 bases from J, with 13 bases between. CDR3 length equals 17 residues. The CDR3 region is CASSQEASGPSTDTQYF. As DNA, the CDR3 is TGCGCCAGCAGCCAAGAAGCAAGCGGTCCTAGCACAGATACGCAGTATTTT.

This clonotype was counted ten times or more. The CDR3 bases are TGTGCCAGCAGCTTCTCCGGGGCGAGCTCTGGAAACACCATATATTTT. Translated, it gives CASSFSGASSGNTIYF. This rearrangement joins TRBV7-9 to TRBJ1-3, with D possibly matching TRBD1 (5 bases). CDR1 is SEHNR and CDR2 is FQNEAQ in the germline V gene (reference sequence). Trimming removed 3 bases from V and 0 bases from J, with 12 bases in between. The CDR3 extends over 16 amino acids.